A single sample gave rise to the 26 T cell receptor beta chains below, sequenced in a study of T cell responses to AZD1222 COVID-19 vaccine. Method: immunoSEQ multiplex PCR; TCRdb's copy keeps in-frame clones and lacks some. The sample has more than 150,000 clones; approximately 92% are singletons. The specimen was peripheral blood, collected on day 0 of AZD1222 vaccination. The receptor source for this set is an adult in good health.

J is TRBJ2-3 and V is TRBV9; 11 bases align to TRBD2. The CDR3 has 16 residues. The J segment lost 6 bases and the V segment lost 3 bases, leaving 9 bases of the junction unmatched. Germline V gene data show CDR1 as SGDLS and CDR2 as YYNGEE. The CDR3 DNA sequence: TGTGCCAGCAGCGGCCTTAGCGGGGGGGCCTGGGATACGCAGTATTTT. Its protein is CASSGLSGGAWDTQYF.

This rearrangement joins TRBV27 to TRBJ1-2; 8 bases are shared with TRBD1. The V and J ends lost 4 bases and 3 bases, in that order; junction bases with no gene match: 13. Germline V gene sequence: CDR1 MNHEY, CDR2 SMNVEV (reference sequence). The CDR3 contains 17 residues. The CDR3 spells CASSSTPQGAPYYGYTF. The CDR3 nucleotides read TGTGCCAGCAGTTCCACCCCGCAGGGGGCGCCTTACTATGGCTACACCTTC.

This sequence joins TRBV5-4 and TRBJ1-2; no reliable D call. This CDR3 is 15 amino acids long. The germline V gene encodes CDR1 SGHNT and CDR2 YYREEE (reference sequence). Trimming took 0 bases from V and 4 from J, leaving 13 bases between them. The CDR3 sequence is CASSLEASNRYGYTF. The CDR3 nucleotides are TGTGCCAGCAGCTTGGAGGCCAGTAACCGCTATGGCTACACCTTC.

A single count supports this clone. The rearrangement joins TRBV11-2 to TRBJ2-1, with a tentative D call TRBD2 (5 bases). The germline V and J ends were trimmed by 7 bases and 0 bases, with 19 bases remaining between them. Germline CDR1 is SGHAT and CDR2 is FQNNGV. The CDR3 has 17 amino acids. Here the CDR3 DNA reads TGTGCCAGCACCCTGAGGAGGCCAGAGTTCTCCTACAATGAGCAGTTCTTC. It translates to CASTLRRPEFSYNEQFF.

The chain uses TRBV9 and TRBJ1-3; 11 bases are a match to TRBD1. V was clipped by 0 bases and J by 1 base; unmatched bases: 0. CDR1 SGDLS and CDR2 YYNGEE come from the germline V gene. CDR3 size: 16 residues. The CDR3 reads CASSVGDRGSGNTIYF. The CDR3 coding sequence is TGTGCCAGCAGCGTAGGGGACAGGGGGTCTGGAAACACCATATATTTT.

The chain is built from TRBV15 and TRBJ2-7, with no clear D. The CDR3 loop spans 15 amino acids. V was cut by 0 bases and J by 2 bases, with 11 bases left in between. CDR1 is LNHNV, CDR2 YYDKDF, per germline (reference sequence). The CDR3 reads CATSRDLGIPYEQYF. The CDR3, as DNA: TGTGCCACCAGCAGAGATCTAGGGATTCCCTACGAGCAGTACTTC.

J is TRBJ2-7 and V is TRBV9; TRBD2 aligns across 8 bases. This CDR3 is built from 13 residues. The V and J ends lost 4 bases and 5 bases, in that order; junction bases with no gene match: 5. Germline-derived CDR1 and CDR2 are SGDLS and YYNGEE. The chain's CDR3 is CASSPGGEDEQYV. Here the CDR3 DNA reads TGTGCCAGCAGCCCGGGAGGGGAAGACGAGCAGTACGTC.

The CDR3 nucleotides read TGTGCCATCAGTGCCCCTAGAATGGAGACCCAGTACTTC. Translated, it gives CAISAPRMETQYF. The chain joins TRBV10-3 to TRBJ2-5; D not resolved. The CDR3 runs 13 residues. Trimming took off 4 bases at V and 5 bases at J, with 11 bases between the two ends. Germline values: CDR1 ENHRY, CDR2 SYGVKD.

V and J are TRBV4-3 and TRBJ1-1; weak D call: TRBD1 (5 bases). Germline loops: CDR1 LGHNA, CDR2 YSLEER. The CDR3 is made up of 15 amino acids. Trimming left V 4 bases short and J 3 bases short, with 15 bases between. CDR3 sequence reads: CASSLGGESDTEAFF. CDR3 sequence (DNA): TGCGCCAGCAGCCTTGGGGGGGAGTCGGACACTGAAGCTTTCTTT.

This clone was seen just once. This chain joins TRBV27 and TRBJ1-6; 8 bases match TRBD1. Looked up from germline, CDR1 is MNHEY and CDR2 is SMNVEV (reference sequence). V lost 1 base, J lost 8 bases, and 4 bases stayed unmatched. The CDR3 consists of 15 residues. CDR3 in DNA: TGTGCCAGCAGTTTATTGGACAGGGAGGATTCACCCCTCCACTTT. It specifies CASSLLDREDSPLHF.

V usage is TRBV19 and J usage is TRBJ1-6; D is unclear. V was shortened by 3 bases and J by 7 bases, with 10 bases between the two germline ends. The CDR3 has 14 amino acids. CDR1 and CDR2 from the germline V gene are LNHDA and SQIVND (reference sequence). The CDR3 is CASSIFVWNSPLHF. In nucleotides, the CDR3 is TGTGCCAGTAGTATCTTTGTTTGGAATTCACCCCTCCACTTT.

This chain connects TRBV29-1 to TRBJ1-1, with 7 nucleotides matching TRBD1. This CDR3 spans 11 amino acids. J lost 5 bases, V lost 6 bases, and 3 bases had no gene match. Germline V gene lookup returns CDR1 SQVTM and CDR2 ANQGSEA. The CDR3 region is CSVTGETEAFF. The CDR3 bases are TGCAGCGTCACAGGGGAAACTGAAGCTTTCTTT.

The chain recombines TRBV4-2 with TRBJ2-2; maybe TRBD1 (8 bases). This CDR3 spans 16 amino acids. In germline, CDR1 is LGHNA, CDR2 YNFKEQ. V was cut by 1 base and J by 6 bases, with 15 bases left in between. The CDR3 sequence: CASSQGGQGGAGELFF. CDR3 in DNA: TGTGCCAGCAGCCAAGGCGGACAGGGAGGGGCCGGGGAGCTGTTTTTT.

The chain recombines TRBV12-3 or TRBV12-4 with TRBJ1-1, with TRBD1 as a possible D gene (6 bases). V was shortened by 7 bases and J by 10 bases, with 13 bases between the two germline ends. The CDR3 totals 11 residues. CDR3 protein: CASTKGRGAFF. For the CDR3, the DNA is TGTGCCAGCACCAAAGGCAGGGGAGCTTTCTTT.

In this sample, this clone turned up once. This chain uses TRBV6-1 with TRBJ1-2; TRBD1 matches at 8 bases. Germline lookup yields CDR1 MNHNS and CDR2 SASEGT. The CDR3 is made up of 13 amino acids. The V gene end was trimmed by 5 bases and the J gene end by 7 bases; junction bases not matched to a gene: 6. CDR3 sequence reads: CASSSTGGSGYTF. CDR3 coding DNA: TGTGCCAGCAGTTCCACAGGGGGGAGTGGCTACACCTTC.

The chain carries TRBV24-1 and TRBJ2-2; D may correspond to TRBD1 or TRBD2 (6 bases each). Between the trimmed V and J ends, which lost 7 bases and 6 bases, there was a span of 14 bases. The CDR3 extends over 14 amino acids. CDR1 is KGHDR and CDR2 is SFDVKD in the germline V gene. CDR3 in DNA: TGTGCCACCAGCGTGGGGGGCATCGCCGGGGAGCTGTTTTTT. Translating gives CATSVGGIAGELFF.

This clone was recorded only once. The chain has TRBV4-1 and TRBJ2-7; D possibly corresponds to TRBD1 (6 bases). Germline-derived CDR1 and CDR2 are MGHRA and YSYEKL. This CDR3 is 14 amino acids long. The V end lost 1 base, the J end lost 1 base, and 8 bases lay between the germline ends. The CDR3: CASSQGRGSYEQYF. The CDR3 region has the DNA TGCGCCAGCAGCCAAGGCAGGGGATCCTACGAGCAGTACTTC.

The CDR3 here is CASHCHNEQFF. Here the CDR3 DNA reads TGTGCCAGCCACTGCCACAATGAGCAGTTCTTC. The chain is built from TRBV6-5 and TRBJ2-1, with D hard to call. V was trimmed by 8 bases and J by 5 bases, leaving 7 bases between them. The length of the CDR3 is 11 residues. The germline gives CDR1 MNHEY, CDR2 SVGAGI.

The chain recombines TRBV4-1 with TRBJ1-1, with a possible D match to TRBD1 (5 bases). Trimming left V 1 base short and J 4 bases short, with 16 bases between. Germline CDR1 MGHRA, CDR2 YSYEKL. CDR3 size: 16 residues. The CDR3 spells CASSQGRRSGGTEAFF. Written as DNA, the CDR3 is TGCGCCAGCAGCCAAGGAAGGCGGTCGGGGGGCACTGAAGCTTTCTTT.

This sequence joins TRBV6-1 and TRBJ1-5, with D maybe TRBD1 (5 bases). Germline V gene data show CDR1 as MNHNS and CDR2 as SASEGT. The CDR3 covers 15 residues. V lost 2 bases and J 0 bases, leaving 8 bases between the germline ends. The CDR3 DNA follows: TGTGCCAGCAGTGAATATGACAGTAGCAATCAGCCCCAGCATTTT. The encoded protein is CASSEYDSSNQPQHF.

The chain is built from TRBV30 and TRBJ1-3, with TRBD1 matching 8 bases. This CDR3 has 12 residues. The germline gives CDR1 GTSNPN, CDR2 SVGIG (reference sequence). After removal of 8 bases from V and 4 bases from J, the junction contained 4 bases not matched to a gene. CDR3 nucleotides: TGTGCCACGGACAGGGACGGAAACACCATATATTTT. It codes for CATDRDGNTIYF.

V is TRBV15 and J is TRBJ1-2; weak D call: TRBD1 (6 bases). The CDR3 is 14 residues long. Germline V gene sequence: CDR1 LNHNV, CDR2 YYDKDF (reference sequence). Trimming removed 0 bases from V and 8 bases from J, with 13 bases in between. The CDR3 spells CATSRDQGGDGYTF. In DNA form, the CDR3 reads TGTGCCACCAGCAGAGACCAAGGGGGAGACGGCTACACCTTC.

The chain joins TRBV7-2 to TRBJ1-1; D ambiguous. The CDR3 covers 14 residues. CDR1 SGHTA and CDR2 FQGNSA come from the germline V gene. V was clipped by 0 bases and J by 4 bases, with 9 bases between them. DNA of the CDR3: TGTGCCAGCAGCTTAGCGCATATCGGCACTGAAGCTTTCTTT. Its protein is CASSLAHIGTEAFF.

The chain combines TRBV21-1 with TRBJ2-7. TRBV21-1 is an annotated pseudogene. CDR3 length: 13 amino acids. As DNA, the CDR3 is TGTGCCAGCAGCACGGGTAGGGTAGACGAGCAGTACGTC. Translating gives CASSTGRVDEQYV.

The count of this clone is one. This chain connects TRBV21-1 to TRBJ2-1; the table calls TRBD1, which could not be checked here. TRBV21-1 is classified as a pseudogene. The CDR3 loop spans 15 amino acids. The CDR3 is CASSKAEDRADEQFF. The DNA for the CDR3 is TGTGCCAGCAGCAAAGCGGAGGACAGGGCGGATGAGCAGTTCTTC.

The chain links TRBV6-2 or TRBV6-3 to TRBJ1-1; unclear D gene. The CDR3 sequence is 14 residues long. Germline V gives CDR1 MNHEY, CDR2 SVGEGT. Trimming pared 4 bases from V and 5 bases from J, leaving 14 bases between. The CDR3 protein is CASSSDSTGTEAFF. In DNA form, the CDR3 reads TGTGCCAGCAGTTCGGACTCTACGGGGACTGAAGCTTTCTTT.